Shown below are 23 T cell receptor beta chains from a single sample sequenced in a study of blood T cell repertoires in COVID-19. Sequenced by immunoSEQ multiplex PCR; TCRdb stores in-frame clones only, minus some. The data hold about 59,000 clones, with 91% observed a single time. The material sequenced was peripheral blood. The receptor source for this set is a human donor in a cohort sampled during active COVID-19.

The rearrangement links TRBV3-1 (or the pseudogene TRBV3-2) to TRBJ1-3; no definite D call. Germline assignment: CDR1 LGHDT and CDR2 YNNKEL (reference sequence). V was clipped by 1 base and J by 2 bases, with 12 bases between them. The CDR3 totals 16 residues. Here the CDR3 reads CASSQGAGGAGNTIYF. CDR3 coding DNA: TGTGCCAGCAGCCAAGGGGCGGGAGGCGCTGGAAACACCATATATTTT.

The chain uses TRBV9 and TRBJ2-7; possible D gene TRBD1, 6 bases. The germline V and J ends were trimmed by 2 bases and 5 bases, with 17 bases remaining between them. Germline CDR1 is SGDLS and CDR2 is YYNGEE. The CDR3 runs 15 residues. The CDR3 DNA sequence: TGTGCCAGCAGCGTTTTGACAGGTTCCGTGAACGAGCAGTACTTC. Residues: CASSVLTGSVNEQYF.

The genes are TRBV13 and TRBJ1-2; the D gene is possibly TRBD1 (6 bases). The CDR3 is 15 amino acids. The germline CDR1 and CDR2 sequences are PRHDT and FYEKMQ (reference sequence). V shed 3 bases and J shed 2 bases, with 13 bases lying between them. The CDR3: CASSLGKGENYGYTF. CDR3 in DNA: TGTGCCAGCAGCTTGGGGAAGGGGGAGAACTATGGCTACACCTTC.

The V and J genes are TRBV6-5 and TRBJ1-4, with 7 bases aligning to TRBD1. The CDR3 spans 15 residues. Per germline, CDR1 MNHEY and CDR2 SVGAGI. V lost 4 bases to trimming and J lost 2 bases; unmatched junction nucleotides: 4. CDR3 residues: CASSSQDRTNEKLFF. The CDR3 DNA sequence: TGTGCCAGCAGTTCTCAGGACAGGACTAATGAAAAACTGTTTTTT.

The chain employs TRBV6-5 and TRBJ2-3; D may be TRBD2 (6 bases). This CDR3 is built from 14 residues. CDR1 and CDR2 (germline): MNHEY, SVGAGI. V lost 2 bases, J lost 6 bases, and 12 bases lay in between. This CDR3 reads CASSYRREGDTQYF. The CDR3, as DNA: TGTGCCAGCAGTTACCGGCGGGAAGGGGATACGCAGTATTTT.

The chain recombines TRBV11-2 with TRBJ2-1; D is uncertain. V dropped 1 base and J dropped 10 bases, with 11 bases sitting between them. This CDR3 comprises 13 residues. The V gene's germline CDR1 is SGHAT and CDR2 FQNNGV. CDR3 sequence: CASSLGVGREQFF. CDR3 coding DNA: TGTGCCAGCAGCTTAGGGGTAGGCAGGGAGCAGTTCTTC.

This clone appeared a single time. V is TRBV15 and J is TRBJ2-2; 7 nucleotides match TRBD1. From germline, CDR1 is LNHNV and CDR2 YYDKDF (reference sequence). The V and J ends lost 1 base and 6 bases, in that order; junction bases with no gene match: 11. This CDR3 contains 17 residues. Here the CDR3 DNA reads TGTGCCACCAGCAGAGTCTCCAGGACAGGCCGATCCGGGGAGCTGTTTTTT. It encodes CATSRVSRTGRSGELFF. The full variable domain, rest sourced from reference TRBV15 and TRBJ2-2, is DAMVIQNPRYQVTQFGKPVTLSCSQTLNHNVMYWYQQKSSQAPKLLFHYYDKDFNNEADTPDNFQSRRPNTSFCFLDIRSPGLGDTAMYLCATSRVSRTGRSGELFFGEGSRLTVL.

The J gene is TRBJ1-1, the V gene TRBV2; TRBD1 is a possible D gene (6 bases). V was shortened by 6 bases and J by 10 bases, with 15 bases between the two germline ends. Per germline, CDR1 SNHLY and CDR2 FYNNEI. This CDR3 contains 12 residues. CDR3 coding DNA: TGTGCCAGCAGGGACTCTTCAGGGGTAGCTTTCTTT. This translates into CASRDSSGVAFF.

The chain combines TRBV7-9 with TRBJ1-3; D unclear. Between the trimmed V and J ends, which lost 2 bases and 7 bases, there was a span of 12 bases. Germline CDR1 and CDR2: SEHNR and FQNEAQ (reference sequence). There are 14 residues in the CDR3. The CDR3 DNA sequence: TGTGCCAGCAGCTTACCAACCGGGGATAACACCATATATTTT. Protein sequence: CASSLPTGDNTIYF.

The V call is TRBV2, the J call TRBJ2-5, with D perhaps matching TRBD1 (5 bases). The V and J ends lost 1 base and 5 bases respectively, with 14 bases between them. Germline loops: CDR1 SNHLY, CDR2 FYNNEI. The CDR3 is 15 amino acids. CDR3 DNA sequence: TGTGCCAGCAGTGAAGGGGGTCTCCCAGGGGAGACCCAGTACTTC. Its translation is CASSEGGLPGETQYF.

This chain links TRBV10-3 with TRBJ2-2, with 9 bases aligning to TRBD1. V trimming: 2 bases; J trimming: 1 base; junction bases outside the gene matches: 8. CDR3 length: 18 residues. Per germline, CDR1 ENHRY and CDR2 SYGVKD. This CDR3 reads CAISEPGPGQGNTGELFF. The CDR3 bases are TGTGCCATCAGTGAGCCTGGACCGGGACAGGGGAACACCGGGGAGCTGTTTTTT.

The chain joins TRBV6-5 to TRBJ2-1; D is possibly TRBD2 (5 bases). The CDR3 length is 13 residues. Trimming pared 0 bases from V and 9 bases from J, leaving 9 bases between. Per the germline V gene, CDR1 is MNHEY and CDR2 is SVGAGI. The CDR3 nucleotides are TGTGCCAGCAGTTACTCTAGCGACGGTGAGCAGTTCTTC. Encoded protein: CASSYSSDGEQFF.

V gene TRBV11-2 combines with J gene TRBJ2-3; 8 positions match TRBD2. The J segment lost 7 bases and the V segment lost 4 bases, leaving 19 bases of the junction unmatched. The CDR3 has 18 residues. CDR1 is SGHAT and CDR2 is FQNNGV in the germline V gene. DNA of the CDR3: TGTGCCAGCAGCTCCAAACCGTCCCTAGCGGGCTCACTATATACGCAGTATTTT. This encodes CASSSKPSLAGSLYTQYF.

DNA for the CDR3: TGCGCCAGCAGCTTGCGGGGCGGGAGCGGTAACAATGAGCAGTTCTTC. Translation gives CASSLRGGSGNNEQFF. The chain recombines TRBV5-1 with TRBJ2-1, with 7 bases lining up with TRBD2. There are 16 residues in the CDR3. Unmatched junction bases numbered 9, after V lost 1 base and J lost 5 bases. CDR1 is SGHRS, CDR2 YFSETQ, per germline.

This chain uses TRBV15 with TRBJ2-7; D might be TRBD1 (5 bases). Trimming shortened V by 1 base and J by 2 bases, and 12 bases separated the two germline ends. This CDR3 region has 15 residues. In germline, CDR1 is LNHNV, CDR2 YYDKDF (reference sequence). CDR3 residues: CATSRGKGNPYEQYF. The DNA of the CDR3 is TGTGCCACCAGCAGAGGCAAGGGGAACCCCTACGAGCAGTACTTC.

This chain uses TRBV3-1 (or the pseudogene TRBV3-2) with TRBJ1-1, with a tentative D call TRBD1 (5 bases). The V gene lost 0 bases and the J gene lost 1 base, with 9 bases spanning the gap. Germline V gene data show CDR1 as LGHDT and CDR2 as YNNKEL (reference sequence). CDR3 length: 15 residues. The CDR3 DNA sequence: TGTGCCAGCAGCCAAGATTGGCAGGGGAACACTGAAGCTTTCTTT. Residues: CASSQDWQGNTEAFF.

This rearrangement joins TRBV15 to TRBJ1-4, with 9 bases aligning to TRBD1. The CDR3 extends over 13 amino acids. The ends lost 7 bases at V and 6 bases at J; junction bases unmatched: 3. Germline assignment: CDR1 LNHNV and CDR2 YYDKDF (reference sequence). CDR3 sequence (DNA): TGTGCCACCACCTGGACAGGGGATGAAAAACTGTTTTTT. It translates to CATTWTGDEKLFF.

In its sample, this clone was seen a few times. The CDR3 coding sequence is TGCGCCAGCAGTGTACCGGCGGGAGGGCCCCGAAATGAGCAGTTCTTC. The encoded protein is CASSVPAGGPRNEQFF. V and J are TRBV10-2 and TRBJ2-1; 9 nucleotides line up with TRBD2. CDR3 size: 16 residues. Per the germline V gene, CDR1 is WSHSY and CDR2 is SAAADI. V dropped 4 bases and J dropped 7; count of bases not matched to a gene: 11.

V is TRBV5-6 and J is TRBJ2-3, with D possibly being TRBD2 (5 bases). Germline values: CDR1 SGHDT, CDR2 YYEEEE. The CDR3 has 15 residues. Trimming removed 2 bases from V and 6 bases from J, with 16 bases in between. The DNA of the CDR3 is TGTGCCAGCAGCTTCGGGCGGTTGAGGGCCGATACGCAGTATTTT. It codes for CASSFGRLRADTQYF.

The CDR3 bases are TGCGCCAGCAGCGACCCCTATAGCGGGAGCTCCTACAATGAGCAGTTCTTC. It codes for CASSDPYSGSSYNEQFF. V and J are TRBV10-1 and TRBJ2-1; TRBD2 aligns across 9 bases. The CDR3 totals 17 residues. V lost 6 bases and J lost 0; bases outside the gene matches: 9. Per the germline V gene, CDR1 is WNHNN and CDR2 is SYGVQD (reference sequence).

The V call is TRBV4-1, the J call TRBJ1-4; 9 bases map to TRBD1. The CDR3 consists of 17 residues. Germline-derived CDR1 and CDR2 are MGHRA and YSYEKL. V was clipped by 1 base and J by 10 bases; unmatched bases: 13. CDR3 in DNA: TGCGCCAGCAGCCAAGGGACAGGGGACTCTCTCGGTGGAAAACTGTTTTTT. Amino acid sequence: CASSQGTGDSLGGKLFF.

This clone was seen only once. V is TRBV7-9 and J is TRBJ1-4, with unresolved D. CDR3 length equals 16 residues. The germline CDR1 and CDR2 sequences are SEHNR and FQNEAQ (reference sequence). Trimming cost V 2 bases and J 1 base, with 11 bases left between them. The CDR3 nucleotides read TGTGCCAGCAGCTTATTGGGGAGACTAACTAATGAAAAACTGTTTTTT. Its translation: CASSLLGRLTNEKLFF. Together with reference TRBV7-9 and TRBJ1-4, the CDR3 gives the full variable domain: DTGVSQNPRHKITKRGQNVTFRCDPISEHNRLYWYRQTLGQGPEFLTYFQNEAQLEKSRLLSDRFSAERPKGSFSTLEIQRTEQGDSAMYLCASSLLGRLTNEKLFFGSGTQLSVL.

The chain uses TRBV4-1 and TRBJ2-3; 8 bases line up with TRBD1. V was clipped by 3 bases and J by 5 bases; unmatched bases: 13. The CDR3 extends over 17 amino acids. The germline V gene encodes CDR1 MGHRA and CDR2 YSYEKL. The CDR3 reads CASSQPLIGQGEDTQYF. CDR3 nucleotide sequence: TGCGCCAGCAGCCAGCCCCTTATAGGACAGGGCGAAGATACGCAGTATTTT.